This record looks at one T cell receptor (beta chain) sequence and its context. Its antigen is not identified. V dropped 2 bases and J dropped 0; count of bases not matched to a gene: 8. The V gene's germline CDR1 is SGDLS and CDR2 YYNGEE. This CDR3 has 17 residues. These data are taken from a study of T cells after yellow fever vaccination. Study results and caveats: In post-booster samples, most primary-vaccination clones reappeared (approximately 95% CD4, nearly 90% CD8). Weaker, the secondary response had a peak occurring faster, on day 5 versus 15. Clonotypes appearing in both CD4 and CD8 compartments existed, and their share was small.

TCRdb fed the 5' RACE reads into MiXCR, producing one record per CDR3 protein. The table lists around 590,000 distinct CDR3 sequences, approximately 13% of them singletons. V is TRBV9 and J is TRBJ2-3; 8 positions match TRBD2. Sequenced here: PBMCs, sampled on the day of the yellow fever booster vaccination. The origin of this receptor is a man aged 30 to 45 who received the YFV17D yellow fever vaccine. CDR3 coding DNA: TGTGCCAGCAGCGTGCCGATTAGCGGGACTAGCACAGATACGCAGTATTTT. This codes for CASSVPISGTSTDTQYF. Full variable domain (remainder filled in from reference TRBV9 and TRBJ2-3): DSGVTQTPKHLITATGQRVTLRCSPRSGDLSVYWYQQSLDQGLQFLIQYYNGEERAKGNILERFSAQQFPDLHSELNLSSLELGDSALYFCASSVPISGTSTDTQYFGPGTRLTVL.